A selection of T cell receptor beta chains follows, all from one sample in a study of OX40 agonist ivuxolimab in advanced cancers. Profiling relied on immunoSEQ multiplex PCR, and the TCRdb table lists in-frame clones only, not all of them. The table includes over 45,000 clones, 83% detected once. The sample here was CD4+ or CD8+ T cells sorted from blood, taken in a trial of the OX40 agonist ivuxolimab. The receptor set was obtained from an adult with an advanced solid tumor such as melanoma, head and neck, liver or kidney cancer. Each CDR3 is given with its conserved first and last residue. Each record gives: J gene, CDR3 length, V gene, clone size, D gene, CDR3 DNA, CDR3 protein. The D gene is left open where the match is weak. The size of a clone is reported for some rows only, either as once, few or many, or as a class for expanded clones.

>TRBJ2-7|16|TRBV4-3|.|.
TGCGCCAGCAGCTTCGCCGGGACCGCGAGCTCCTACGAGCAGTACTTC
CASSFAGTASSYEQYF
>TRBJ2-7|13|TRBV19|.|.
TGTGCCAGTAGTATATCGGGCAGCTACGAGCAGTACTTC
CASSISGSYEQYF
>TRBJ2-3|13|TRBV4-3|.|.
TGCGCCAGCAGCCAACAAGGGCTATATACGCAGTATTTT
CASSQQGLYTQYF
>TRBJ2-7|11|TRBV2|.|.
TGTGCCAGCAGACTATTCTACGAGCAGTACTTC
CASRLFYEQYF
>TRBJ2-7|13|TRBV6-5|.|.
TGTGCCAGCAGGCAACTACAGGGACCTGAGCAGTACTTC
CASRQLQGPEQYF
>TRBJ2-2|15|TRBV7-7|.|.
TGTGCTAGCCCCAATCTACGGGGTAACGCCGGGGAGCTGTTTTTT
CASPNLRGNAGELFF
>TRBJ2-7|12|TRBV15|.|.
TGTGCCACCAGCAGAGAAGGGTTCGAGCAGTACTTC
CATSREGFEQYF
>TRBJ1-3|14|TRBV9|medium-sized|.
TGTGCCAGCAGCTTTCGGGGCTCAGGAAACACCATATATTTT
CASSFRGSGNTIYF
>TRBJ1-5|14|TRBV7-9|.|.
TGTGCCAGCAGCTTATCAGGGTTCAATCAGCCCCAGCATTTT
CASSLSGFNQPQHF
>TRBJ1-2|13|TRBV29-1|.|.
TGCAGCGTAGCCATACAGGAGATTTATGGCTACACCTTC
CSVAIQEIYGYTF
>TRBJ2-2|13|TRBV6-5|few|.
TGTGCCAGCAAGTTGGGGGTCGCCGGGGAGCTGTTTTTT
CASKLGVAGELFF
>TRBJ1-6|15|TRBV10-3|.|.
TGTGCCATCAGTCCCCGACCGGGGGACGAATCACCCCTCCACTTT
CAISPRPGDESPLHF
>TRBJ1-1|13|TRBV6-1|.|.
TGTGCCAGCGCCAACAGGGATGGCACTGAAGCTTTCTTT
CASANRDGTEAFF
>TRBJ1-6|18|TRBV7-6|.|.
TGTGCCAGCAGCGCCCGAGCCCCCAGGAACACCTATAATTCACCCCTCCACTTT
CASSARAPRNTYNSPLHF
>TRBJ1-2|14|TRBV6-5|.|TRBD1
TGTGCCAGCAGGAAACAGGGGGAGGTACATGGCTACACCTTC
CASRKQGEVHGYTF
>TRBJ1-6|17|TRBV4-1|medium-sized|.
TGCGCCAGCAGCCCCGGGACTATAAGCTCCTATAATTCACCCCTCCACTTT
CASSPGTISSYNSPLHF
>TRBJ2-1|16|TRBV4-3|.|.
TGCGCCAGCAGCCTCCAACCGAGGGGGGGGGCAGAGGAGCAGTTCTTC
CASSLQPRGGAEEQFF
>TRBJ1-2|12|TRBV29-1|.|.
TGCAGCGTTGAAGAAACAGATTATGGCTACACCTTC
CSVEETDYGYTF
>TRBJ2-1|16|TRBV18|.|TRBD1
TGTGCCAGCTCTAACCTTCGACAGGGCCCAAACAATGAGCAGTTCTTC
CASSNLRQGPNNEQFF
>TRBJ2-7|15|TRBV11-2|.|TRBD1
TGTGCCAGCAGCTTAGCGTGGGACAGACCCTACGAGCAGTACTTC
CASSLAWDRPYEQYF
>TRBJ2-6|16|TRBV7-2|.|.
TGTGCCAGCAGCTTAGCCGACAGTGCTGGGGCCAACGTCCTGACTTTC
CASSLADSAGANVLTF
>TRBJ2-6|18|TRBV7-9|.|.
TGTGCCAGCAGCCCGGGTACTATCCTGGCGCGAGGGGCCAACGTCCTGACTTTC
CASSPGTILARGANVLTF
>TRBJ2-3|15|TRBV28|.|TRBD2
TGTGCCAGCAGTTTGGGGCGGGGGGCTAGAGATACGCAGTATTTT
CASSLGRGARDTQYF
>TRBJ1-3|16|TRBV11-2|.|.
TGTGCCAGCAGCCTTTACGACAGGCACTCTGGAAACACCATATATTTT
CASSLYDRHSGNTIYF
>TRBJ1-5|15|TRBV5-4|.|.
TGTGCCAGCAGCTTGTACGGCGGTAGCAATCAGCCCCAGCATTTT
CASSLYGGSNQPQHF
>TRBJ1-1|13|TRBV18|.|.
TGTGCCAGCTCAGGGGGGATGAACACTGAAGCTTTCTTT
CASSGGMNTEAFF
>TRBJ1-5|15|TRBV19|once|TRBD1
TGTGCCAGTAGCTTGGACAGGGTAGTCGATCAGCCCCAGCATTTT
CASSLDRVVDQPQHF
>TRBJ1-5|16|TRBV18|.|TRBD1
TGTGCCAGCTCACCAAGGGGGACAGGGGAAAATCAGCCCCAGCATTTT
CASSPRGTGENQPQHF
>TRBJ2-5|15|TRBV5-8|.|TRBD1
TGTGCCAGCAGCCGCGGCAGGGGGCGAGAAGAGACCCAGTACTTC
CASSRGRGREETQYF
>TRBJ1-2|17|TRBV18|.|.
TGTGCCAGCTCACCGGGACTATCACGCCACGCTAACTATGGCTACACCTTC
CASSPGLSRHANYGYTF
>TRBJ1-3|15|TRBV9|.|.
TGTGCCAGCAGCGTAGGTAGCCGCTCTGGAAACACCATATATTTT
CASSVGSRSGNTIYF
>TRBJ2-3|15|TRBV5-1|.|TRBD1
TGCGCCAGCAGACTTGACAGGGCTAGCACAGATACGCAGTATTTT
CASRLDRASTDTQYF
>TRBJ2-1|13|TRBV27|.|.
TGTGCCAGCAGAGGCAACTCCTACAATGAGCAGTTCTTC
CASRGNSYNEQFF
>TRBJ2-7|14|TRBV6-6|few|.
TGTGCCAGCAGTCCCGGGACGGCGTCCTACGAGCAGTACTTC
CASSPGTASYEQYF
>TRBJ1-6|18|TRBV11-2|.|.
TGTGCCAGCAGCTTAGTTCAGGGGTGGAGCTCCTATAATTCACCCCTCCACTTT
CASSLVQGWSSYNSPLHF
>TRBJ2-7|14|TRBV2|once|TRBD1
TGTGCCAGCAATTCCGGGACAGGGGTATACGAGCAGTACTTC
CASNSGTGVYEQYF
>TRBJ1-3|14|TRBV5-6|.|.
TGTGCCAGCACCTCAGCAGGGACTGGAAACACCATATATTTT
CASTSAGTGNTIYF
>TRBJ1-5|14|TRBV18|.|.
TGTGCCAGCTCACAGGTTAATAGCAATCAGCCCCAGCATTTT
CASSQVNSNQPQHF
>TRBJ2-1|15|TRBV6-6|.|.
TGTGCCAGCAGACCCGACGGCAACTCCTACAATGAGCAGTTCTTC
CASRPDGNSYNEQFF
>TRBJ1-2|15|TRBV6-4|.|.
TGTGCCAGCAGCCTAGACCGCACAGGGATTGGTGGCTACACCTTC
CASSLDRTGIGGYTF
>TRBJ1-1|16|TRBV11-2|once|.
TGTGCCAGCAGCTTATTACCCGGGGAGGGGAGAACTGAAGCTTTCTTT
CASSLLPGEGRTEAFF
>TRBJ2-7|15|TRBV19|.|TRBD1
TGTGCCAGTAGCGTGGGACAGGGATACATCTACGAGCAGTACTTC
CASSVGQGYIYEQYF
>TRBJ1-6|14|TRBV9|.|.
TGTGCCAGCAGCGCAGGGGTCTCCGGATCACCCCTCCACTTT
CASSAGVSGSPLHF
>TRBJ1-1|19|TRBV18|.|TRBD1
TGTGCCAGCTCACTCCGGGCCCTGTCCCAGGGGGGGTCGGTGACTGAAGCTTTCTTT
CASSLRALSQGGSVTEAFF
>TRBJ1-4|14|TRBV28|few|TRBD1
TGTGCCAGCAGCAGGGACAGGGGGCGCGGAACGGAGCTTTTT
CASSRDRGRGTELF
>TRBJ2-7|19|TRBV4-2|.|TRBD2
TGTGCCAGCAGCCAAGAAGGGTGGCTAGGAGCGGGGGCCTCCTACGAGCAGTACTTC
CASSQEGWLGAGASYEQYF
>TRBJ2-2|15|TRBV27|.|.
TGTGCCAGCAGTTTCAGGGGCGCGAGCACCGGGGAGCTGTTTTTT
CASSFRGASTGELFF
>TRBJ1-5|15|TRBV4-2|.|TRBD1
TGTGCCAGCAGCCAAGTTGAGACAGGGGGCCGGGGGCAGCATTTT
CASSQVETGGRGQHF
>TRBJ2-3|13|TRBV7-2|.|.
TGTGCCAGCAGCTCTCTGAGCACAGATACGCAGTATTTT
CASSSLSTDTQYF